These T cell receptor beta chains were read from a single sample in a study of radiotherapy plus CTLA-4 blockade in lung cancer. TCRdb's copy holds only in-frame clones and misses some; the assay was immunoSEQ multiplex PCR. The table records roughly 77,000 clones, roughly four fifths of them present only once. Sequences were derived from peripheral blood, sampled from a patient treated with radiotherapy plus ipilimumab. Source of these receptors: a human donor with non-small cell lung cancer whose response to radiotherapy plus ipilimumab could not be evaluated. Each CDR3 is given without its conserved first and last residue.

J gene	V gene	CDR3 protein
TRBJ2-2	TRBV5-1	ASSLVPSVDTGELF
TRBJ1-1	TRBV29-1	SVRTGDAF
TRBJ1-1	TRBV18	ASSPTRGNTGAF
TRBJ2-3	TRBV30	AWMKAGTQY
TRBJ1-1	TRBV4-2	ASSQVLSLGQRRTEAF
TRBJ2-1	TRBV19	ASSPSGGSGQF
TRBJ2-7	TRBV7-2	ASTLTGAYEQY
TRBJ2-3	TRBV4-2	ASRPTEADTQY
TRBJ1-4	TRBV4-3	ASSQERGRGGIKLF
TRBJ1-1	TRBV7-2	ASSQGGAEAF
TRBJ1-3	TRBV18	ASLPATASGNTIY
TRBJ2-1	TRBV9	ASSDLVGGDLHNEQF
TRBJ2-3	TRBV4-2	ASSPTQPASGDTDTQY
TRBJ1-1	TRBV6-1	ASSSGTSNTEAF
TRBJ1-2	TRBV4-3	ASSQDTRGPGGYT
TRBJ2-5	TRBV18	ASSYQTGSETQY
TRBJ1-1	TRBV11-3	ASSLDQGNTEAF
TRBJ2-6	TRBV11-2	ASSETGANVLT
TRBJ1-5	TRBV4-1	ASSLGQGVLDQPQH
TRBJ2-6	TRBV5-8	ASSFRYSGANVLT
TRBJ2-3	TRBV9	ASSVGGTPHTDTQY
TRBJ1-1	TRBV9	ASSEGDMNTEAF
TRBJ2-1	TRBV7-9	ASGFIPAAGTSGREQF
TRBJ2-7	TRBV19	ASSMYGAGGSYEQY
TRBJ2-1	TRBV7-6	ASSSTGGEYNEQF
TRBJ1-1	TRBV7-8	ASSFLTAGTGLVEAF
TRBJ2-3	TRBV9	ASSGTLAGEDTQY
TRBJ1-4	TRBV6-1	ASSESGGWEKLF
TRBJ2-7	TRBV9	ASSVAPGSDYEQY
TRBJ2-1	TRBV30	AWSEGSGSYNEQF
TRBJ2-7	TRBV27	ASRGLAGHSYEQY
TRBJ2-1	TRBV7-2	ASSRAGSGRGSYNEQF
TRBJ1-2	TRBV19	AGASGTGTLRGYT
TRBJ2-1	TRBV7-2	ASSTNGGSYNEQF
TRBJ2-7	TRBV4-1	ASSQEGAGLSYEQY
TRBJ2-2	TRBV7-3	ASSSSLAPTGELF
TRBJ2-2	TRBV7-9	ASSLGTANTGELF
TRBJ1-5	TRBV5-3	ARSLFGGKEPQH
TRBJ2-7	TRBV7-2	ASSLVERGNKQY
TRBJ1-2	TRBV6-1	ASRPDGDHGYT
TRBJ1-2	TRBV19	ASSIVGNYGYT
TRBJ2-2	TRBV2	ASSEDSWTNTGELF
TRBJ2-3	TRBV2	ASSGQGTDTQY
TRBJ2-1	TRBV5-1	ASSPEAGGPFGEQF
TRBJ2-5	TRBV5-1	ASSLAGETQY
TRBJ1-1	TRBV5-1	ASRIESSTGAF
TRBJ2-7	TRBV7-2	ASGGFREEQY
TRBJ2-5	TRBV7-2	ASSLDRSGTQY
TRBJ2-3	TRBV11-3	ASSPSTAGAPDTQY
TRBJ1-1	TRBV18	ASSSDMSTEAF
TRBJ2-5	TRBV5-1	ASSLSQGVWETQY
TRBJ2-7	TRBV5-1	ASSLDAGVGYEQY
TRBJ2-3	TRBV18	ASSPGPGGTQY
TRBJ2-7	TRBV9	ASSDPTSGVSYEQY
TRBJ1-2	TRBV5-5	ASGATGLNYGYT
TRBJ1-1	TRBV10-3	AISESIFGQGAEAF